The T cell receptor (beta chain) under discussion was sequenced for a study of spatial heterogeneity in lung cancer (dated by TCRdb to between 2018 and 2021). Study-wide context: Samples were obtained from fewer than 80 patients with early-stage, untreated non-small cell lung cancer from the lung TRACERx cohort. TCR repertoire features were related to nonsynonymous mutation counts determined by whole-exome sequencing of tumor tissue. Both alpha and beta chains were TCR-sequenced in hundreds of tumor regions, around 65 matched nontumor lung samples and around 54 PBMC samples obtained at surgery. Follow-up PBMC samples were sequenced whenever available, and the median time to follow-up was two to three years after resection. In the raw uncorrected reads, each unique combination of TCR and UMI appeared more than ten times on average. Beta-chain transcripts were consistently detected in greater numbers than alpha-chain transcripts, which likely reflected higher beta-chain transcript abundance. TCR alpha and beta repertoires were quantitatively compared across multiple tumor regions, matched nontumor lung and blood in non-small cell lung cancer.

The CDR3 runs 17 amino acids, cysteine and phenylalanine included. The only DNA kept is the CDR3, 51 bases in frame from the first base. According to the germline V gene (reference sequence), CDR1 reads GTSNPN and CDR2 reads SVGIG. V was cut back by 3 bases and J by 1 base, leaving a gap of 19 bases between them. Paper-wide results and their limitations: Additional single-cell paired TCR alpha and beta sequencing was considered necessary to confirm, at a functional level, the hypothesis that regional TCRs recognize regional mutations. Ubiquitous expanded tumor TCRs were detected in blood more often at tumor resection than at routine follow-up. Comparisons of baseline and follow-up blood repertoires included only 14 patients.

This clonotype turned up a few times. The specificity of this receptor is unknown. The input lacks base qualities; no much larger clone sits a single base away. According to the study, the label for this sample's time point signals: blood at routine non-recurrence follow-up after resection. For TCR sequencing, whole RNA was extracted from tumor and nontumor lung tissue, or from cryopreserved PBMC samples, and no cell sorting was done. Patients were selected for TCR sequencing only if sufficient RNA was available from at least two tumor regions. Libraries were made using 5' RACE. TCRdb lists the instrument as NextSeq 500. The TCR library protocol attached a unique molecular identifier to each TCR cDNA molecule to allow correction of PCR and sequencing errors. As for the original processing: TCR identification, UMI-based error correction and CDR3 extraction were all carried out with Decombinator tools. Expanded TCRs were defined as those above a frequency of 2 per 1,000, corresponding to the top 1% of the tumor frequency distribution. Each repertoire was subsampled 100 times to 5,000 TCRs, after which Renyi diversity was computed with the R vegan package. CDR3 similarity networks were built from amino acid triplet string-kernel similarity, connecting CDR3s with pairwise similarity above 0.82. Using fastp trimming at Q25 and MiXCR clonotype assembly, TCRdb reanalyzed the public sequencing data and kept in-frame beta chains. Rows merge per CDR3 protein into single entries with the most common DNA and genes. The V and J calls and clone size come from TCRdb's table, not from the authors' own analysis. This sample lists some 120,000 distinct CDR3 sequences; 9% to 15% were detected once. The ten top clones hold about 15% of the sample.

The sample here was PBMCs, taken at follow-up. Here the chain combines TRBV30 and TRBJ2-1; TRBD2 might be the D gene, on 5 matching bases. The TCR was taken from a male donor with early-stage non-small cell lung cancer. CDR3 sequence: CAWRQTPPKRSYNEQFF. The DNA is TGTGCCTGGAGGCAAACCCCGCCGAAGCGGTCCTACAATGAGCAGTTCTTC.